This TCR beta chain was sequenced for a study of CD8+ T cells in alopecia areata. Treatment noted: oral pan-JAK inhibitor, 5-10 mg twice daily. The length of the CDR3 is 18 residues. Germline loops: CDR1 MGHRA, CDR2 YSYEKL. The trim removed 3 bases at V and 9 bases at J, leaving 11 bases unmatched. Investigators isolated RNA and reverse transcribed it into cDNA to act as the sequencing template. Assay: immunoSEQ multiplex PCR; the TCRdb copy retains only in-frame clones and omits some. Among about 200,000 clones listed, about three fifths were seen once. Sample: CD4+ T cells sorted from blood, taken at week 24, from a patient treated with tofacitinib. The rearrangement uses TRBV4-1 and TRBJ2-1, with 16 nucleotides matching TRBD2. The receptor was isolated from a human donor with alopecia areata. The CDR3, as DNA: TGCGCCAGCAGCCAGTCCGGGACTAGCGGGGGGGCCCGGAGTGAGCAGTTCTTC. It is translated as CASSQSGTSGGARSEQFF.